Each of the 27 T cell receptor beta chains below was sequenced from the same sample in a study of graft-versus-host responses after intestinal transplantation. For these receptors, no antigen is known. Sequencing was performed with immunoSEQ multiplex PCR; in TCRdb, only in-frame clones are kept and a portion is missing. Of some 140,000 clones listed, around nine tenths are singletons. Sequencing was performed on unstimulated CD4+ T cells sorted from spleen or lymph node cells, taken before intestinal transplant. The source of these receptors is a human donor who received an intestinal transplant.

This sequence joins TRBV25-1 and TRBJ1-5, with 7 positions matching TRBD1. This CDR3 is built from 14 residues. After removal of 10 bases from V and 0 bases from J, the junction contained 6 bases not matched to a gene. The germline V gene encodes CDR1 MGHDK and CDR2 SYGVNS. DNA for the CDR3: TGTGCCACCGGCCAGGGGGTTAGCAATCAGCCCCAGCATTTT. Protein product: CATGQGVSNQPQHF.

The CDR3 nucleotides are TGCAGCGCTTTTGTCGTGGGGGCCAACGTCCTGACTTTC. Amino acid sequence: CSAFVVGANVLTF. V is TRBV29-1 and J is TRBJ2-6; unclear D gene. Looked up from germline, CDR1 is SQVTM and CDR2 is ANQGSEA. Deletions cut 7 bases from V and 4 bases from J, with 11 bases between. The CDR3 extends over 13 amino acids.

J is TRBJ1-1 and V is TRBV7-2; 7 positions agree with TRBD1. The trim removed 2 bases at V and 9 bases at J, leaving 6 bases unmatched. This CDR3 is 13 amino acids long. Germline V CDR1 and CDR2: SGHTA, FQGNSA. The DNA for the CDR3 is TGTGCCAGCAGCTTATGGGACAGCCTGCAAGCTTTCTTT. Its protein is CASSLWDSLQAFF. The entire variable domain, with the rest obtained from reference TRBV7-2 and TRBJ1-1, is as follows: GAGVSQSPSNKVTEKGKDVELRCDPISGHTALYWYRQSLGQGLEFLIYFQGNSAPDKSGLPSDRFSAERTGGSVSTLTIQRTQQEDSAVYLCASSLWDSLQAFFGQGTRLTVV.

The chain employs TRBV7-9 and TRBJ2-5, with D perhaps matching TRBD1 (6 bases). Germline CDR1 and CDR2: SEHNR and FQNEAQ (reference sequence). CDR3 length: 16 amino acids. Trimming left V 8 bases short and J 2 bases short, with 21 bases between. The CDR3 bases are TGTGCCAGCCGACCTGGATGGACAGTTCGGCAAGAGACCCAGTACTTC. It encodes CASRPGWTVRQETQYF.

The chain recombines TRBV6-5 with TRBJ2-5, with D possibly matching TRBD2 (5 bases). CDR3 length: 14 residues. Trimming pared 5 bases from V and 5 bases from J, leaving 15 bases between. The germline CDR1 and CDR2 sequences are MNHEY and SVGAGI. The CDR3 region is CASSPLEGSETQYF. The CDR3 nucleotides are TGTGCCAGCAGTCCCCTCGAGGGTTCGGAGACCCAGTACTTC.

The V gene is TRBV7-3, the J gene TRBJ1-5; the D is unclear. CDR3 size: 13 residues. V was cut by 5 bases and J by 0 bases, with 5 bases left in between. In germline, CDR1 is SGHTA, CDR2 FQGTGA. The DNA for the CDR3 is TGTGCCAGCAGCATTACTAGCAATCAGCCCCAGCATTTT. Translated, it gives CASSITSNQPQHF.

The table lists this clone with a count of one. The CDR3 loop reads CASSDSNTGELFF. The CDR3 DNA follows: TGTGCCAGCAGTGACTCGAACACCGGGGAGCTGTTTTTT. V and J are TRBV28 and TRBJ2-2; no clear D. CDR1 and CDR2 from the germline V gene are MDHEN and SYDVKM. The CDR3 consists of 13 residues. Trimming took off 5 bases at V and 0 bases at J, with 4 bases between the two ends.

As concerns this clone: This sample includes further DNA sequences coding for the same CDR3. The gene calls are TRBV5-4 and TRBJ2-5; 10 bases match TRBD1. Germline CDR1 SGHNT, CDR2 YYREEE (reference sequence). V lost 0 bases, J lost 4 bases, and 3 bases stayed unmatched. The CDR3 loop spans 15 amino acids. The CDR3 DNA follows: TGTGCCAGCAGCTTGGGGACAGGGGGTCGAGAGACCCAGTACTTC. It yields the protein CASSLGTGGRETQYF.

The CDR3 coding sequence is TGCGCCAGCAGCTCGGGACTAGCGGGAATTGGGGAGCAGTTCTTC. It codes for CASSSGLAGIGEQFF. The chain is built from TRBV5-1 and TRBJ2-1, with 13 bases aligning to TRBD2. The CDR3 is 15 amino acids. From germline, CDR1 is SGHRS and CDR2 YFSETQ. Trimming removed 3 bases from V and 10 bases from J; junction bases left unmatched: 7.

The genes are TRBV15 and TRBJ2-2; D call uncertain. The CDR3 sequence is 13 residues long. Germline lookup yields CDR1 LNHNV and CDR2 YYDKDF (reference sequence). V was clipped by 5 bases and J by 2 bases, with 6 bases between them. The chain's CDR3 is CATSFPNTGELFF. In DNA, the CDR3 is TGTGCCACCAGCTTCCCTAACACCGGGGAGCTGTTTTTT.

This clone was detected only once. This sequence joins TRBV19 and TRBJ2-1; D could derive from TRBD1 or TRBD2 (5 bases each). The V gene's germline CDR1 is LNHDA and CDR2 SQIVND (reference sequence). Trimming removed 0 bases from V and 3 bases from J, with 12 bases in between. The CDR3 covers 16 residues. CDR3 DNA: TGTGCCAGTAGTATAGACGGGACCCCGTACTACAATGAGCAGTTCTTC. The encoded protein is CASSIDGTPYYNEQFF. The full variable domain, its missing parts supplied by reference TRBV19 and TRBJ2-1, is DGGITQSPKYLFRKEGQNVTLSCEQNLNHDAMYWYRQDPGQGLRLIYYSQIVNDFQKGDIAEGYSVSREKKESFPLTVTSAQKNPTAFYLCASSIDGTPYYNEQFFGPGTRLTVL.

This rearrangement joins TRBV7-6 to TRBJ2-5, with 15 bases fitting TRBD2. The V segment lost 1 base and the J segment 5 bases; nucleotides outside the gene matches: 2. Germline V gene lookup returns CDR1 SGHVS and CDR2 FNYEAQ. CDR3 length equals 16 residues. In DNA, the CDR3 is TGTGCCAGCAGCTTAGGGACTAGCGGGAGGGCGGAGACCCAGTACTTC. It specifies CASSLGTSGRAETQYF.

The gene calls are TRBV10-3 and TRBJ2-1, with 10 bases identical to TRBD1. Germline CDR1 reads ENHRY; CDR2 reads SYGVKD. The CDR3 is 15 amino acids. Trimming cost V 4 bases and J 3 bases; bases outside gene matches: 3. The CDR3 here is CAISGGTGVYNEQFF. DNA of the CDR3: TGTGCCATCAGTGGGGGGACAGGGGTCTACAATGAGCAGTTCTTC.

This clone was seen a single time. The chain joins TRBV5-6 to TRBJ2-7, with 10 bases that match TRBD1. The CDR3 consists of 15 residues. The germline V gene has CDR1 SGHDT and CDR2 YYEEEE. V shed 0 bases and J 6 bases; nucleotides not matched to a gene: 6. The CDR3 reads CASSLGRDRGAEQYF. Written as DNA, the CDR3 is TGTGCCAGCAGCTTGGGCCGGGACAGGGGTGCCGAGCAGTACTTC.

The chain couples TRBV28 to TRBJ1-5; D is uncertain. The CDR3 contains 14 residues. The ends were cut back, 6 bases at V and 6 bases at J, with 15 bases in the middle. Germline CDR1 reads MDHEN; CDR2 reads SYDVKM. The CDR3 spells CASRLVGWSQPQHF. In DNA form, the CDR3 reads TGTGCCAGCAGGTTGGTCGGATGGAGTCAGCCCCAGCATTTT.

Turning to this clone: One end of the junction varies from germline; a read error may be responsible. The chain is built from TRBV27 and TRBJ2-2, with 10 positions matching TRBD2. The CDR3 has 17 amino acids. Germline loops: CDR1 MNHEY, CDR2 SMNVEV (reference sequence). The CDR3 is CAGSLSGASGSPGELFF. The DNA of the CDR3 is TGTGCCGGCAGTTTAAGTGGTGCTAGCGGGAGTCCCGGGGAGCTGTTTTTT.

CDR3 protein: CASSSYRGDTEAFF. DNA for the CDR3: TGTGCCAGCAGTTCATACAGGGGGGACACTGAAGCTTTCTTT. This chain uses TRBV27 with TRBJ1-1; 8 positions match TRBD1. Germline lookup yields CDR1 MNHEY and CDR2 SMNVEV (reference sequence). This CDR3 contains 14 residues. Trimming took 4 bases from V and 3 from J; bases not matched to a gene: 4.

This chain uses TRBV7-2 with TRBJ2-3; a weak D match, TRBD1 (5 bases). V lost 1 base and J 0 bases, leaving 11 bases between the germline ends. The CDR3 consists of 16 residues. Germline V gene data show CDR1 as SGHTA and CDR2 as FQGNSA. The chain's CDR3 is CASSLVPGPSTDTQYF. CDR3 coding DNA: TGTGCCAGCAGCTTAGTTCCAGGGCCTAGCACAGATACGCAGTATTTT.

The V gene is TRBV28, the J gene TRBJ2-1; D possibly uses TRBD1 or TRBD2 (6 bases each). The length of the CDR3 is 15 residues. The germline V gene has CDR1 MDHEN and CDR2 SYDVKM. V shed 7 bases and J shed 3 bases, with 16 bases lying between them. DNA of the CDR3: TGTGCCAGCACCCCCGGGGGCTCCCACTACAATGAGCAGTTCTTC. Protein product: CASTPGGSHYNEQFF.

This chain joins TRBV18 and TRBJ2-7; TRBD1 matches 9 bases. Looked up from germline, CDR1 is KGHSH and CDR2 is LQKENI. The length of the CDR3 is 15 residues. With 5 bases clipped from V and 2 bases from J, the junction kept 7 bases outside the gene matches. The CDR3 protein is CASSSLDRGPYEQYF. The CDR3 DNA sequence: TGTGCCAGCTCATCCCTGGACAGGGGCCCCTACGAGCAGTACTTC.

CDR3 protein: CAWRAPGDYNEQFF. The CDR3 DNA is TGTGCCTGGAGGGCCCCGGGAGACTACAATGAGCAGTTCTTC. The chain employs TRBV30 and TRBJ2-1; weak D call: TRBD2 (6 bases). This CDR3 is 14 amino acids long. Germline V gives CDR1 GTSNPN, CDR2 SVGIG (reference sequence). The V gene lost 3 bases and the J gene lost 3 bases, with 12 bases spanning the gap. The entire variable domain, with the rest obtained from reference TRBV30 and TRBJ2-1, is as follows: SQTIHQWPATLVQPVGSPLSLECTVEGTSNPNLYWYRQAAGRGLQLLFYSVGIGQISSEVPQNLSASRPQDRQFILSSKKLLLSDSGFYLCAWRAPGDYNEQFFGPGTRLTVL.

The chain has TRBV7-3 and TRBJ2-1; D uncertain. V was trimmed by 1 base and J by 6 bases, leaving 4 bases between them. The CDR3 loop spans 12 amino acids. The germline gives CDR1 SGHTA, CDR2 FQGTGA. Here the CDR3 DNA reads TGTGCCAGCAGCTTAAACGGCAATGAGCAGTTCTTC. The encoded protein is CASSLNGNEQFF.

This clone appeared a single time. The chain links TRBV6-1 to TRBJ2-3; 9 bases fit TRBD1. The germline gives CDR1 MNHNS, CDR2 SASEGT. V lost 11 bases, J lost 1 base, and 4 bases stayed unmatched. The CDR3 is made up of 13 amino acids. The CDR3 protein is CAGRTGGTDTQYF. The CDR3 DNA reads as TGTGCCGGACGGACAGGGGGCACAGATACGCAGTATTTT.

The chain joins TRBV5-4 to TRBJ2-7; 7 nucleotides agree with TRBD2. The CDR3 has 15 residues. Germline lookup yields CDR1 SGHNT and CDR2 YYREEE (reference sequence). Losses at the gene ends were 2 bases for V and 6 bases for J; bases not matched to a gene: 11. CDR3 DNA sequence: TGTGCCAGCAGCTTAACTAGCGCCGGATCTTCCGAGCAGTACTTC. This sequence encodes CASSLTSAGSSEQYF.

CDR3 DNA sequence: TGTGCCAGCAGCTTCGGGGGGCCCCCCTATGGCTACACCTTC. It codes for CASSFGGPPYGYTF. The chain joins TRBV11-2 to TRBJ1-2, with D perhaps TRBD1 (6 bases). Germline values: CDR1 SGHAT, CDR2 FQNNGV. V lost 3 bases and J lost 4, with 12 bases in between. The CDR3 runs 14 residues.

The V and J genes are TRBV28 and TRBJ1-1; no firm D call. CDR3 size: 12 residues. Germline lookup yields CDR1 MDHEN and CDR2 SYDVKM. V dropped 6 bases and J dropped 0 bases, with 5 bases sitting between them. CDR3 amino acids: CASRPMNTEAFF. The CDR3, as DNA: TGTGCCAGCAGACCAATGAACACTGAAGCTTTCTTT. The variable domain in full, completed from reference TRBV28 and TRBJ1-1, reads DVKVTQSSRYLVKRTGEKVFLECVQDMDHENMFWYRQDPGLGLRLIYFSYDVKMKEKGDIPEGYSVSREKKERFSLILESASTNQTSMYLCASRPMNTEAFFGQGTRLTVV.

About this clone: Other DNA sequences in the same sample also yield this CDR3. The chain is built from TRBV9 and TRBJ2-7; 9 nucleotides line up with TRBD2. The CDR3 consists of 15 residues. CDR1 is SGDLS and CDR2 is YYNGEE in the germline V gene. With V trimmed by 0 bases and J by 1 base, 2 bases remained unmatched. The CDR3 nucleotides read TGTGCCAGCAGCGTAGGAGCGGGAGGATCCTACGAGCAGTACTTC. Residues: CASSVGAGGSYEQYF.